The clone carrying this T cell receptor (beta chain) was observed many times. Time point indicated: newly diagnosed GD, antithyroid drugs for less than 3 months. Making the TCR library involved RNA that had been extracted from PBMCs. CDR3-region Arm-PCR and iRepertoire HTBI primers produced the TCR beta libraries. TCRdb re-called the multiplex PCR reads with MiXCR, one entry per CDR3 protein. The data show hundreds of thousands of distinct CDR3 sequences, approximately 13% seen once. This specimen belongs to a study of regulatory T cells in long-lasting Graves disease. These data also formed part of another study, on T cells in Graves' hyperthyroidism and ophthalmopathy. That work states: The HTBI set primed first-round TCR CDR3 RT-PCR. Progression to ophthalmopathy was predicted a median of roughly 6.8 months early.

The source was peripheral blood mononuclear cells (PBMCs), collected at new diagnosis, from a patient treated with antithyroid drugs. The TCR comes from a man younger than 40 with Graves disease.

CDR3 protein: CASSLDPGETQYF. The CDR3 nucleotides are TGTGCCAGCAGCTTAGACCCGGGGGAGACCCAGTACTTC. The chain links TRBV7-9 to TRBJ2-5; tentatively, D is TRBD2 (5 bases). Per germline, CDR1 SEHNR and CDR2 FQNEAQ (reference sequence). This CDR3 has 13 residues. The V gene lost 1 base and the J gene lost 5 bases, with 8 bases spanning the gap.